This entry describes one TCR beta chain. The study assigned cohorts using participant-reported clinical history. Cohort 3 recovered donors had two negative PCRs, clearance, or symptom resolution. The sample is drawn from a study of blood T cell repertoires in COVID-19. Study at large: Sites in the United States, Italy and Spain provided acute and convalescent COVID-19 samples.

V lost 4 bases to trimming and J lost 10 bases; unmatched junction nucleotides: 14. Germline V gene lookup returns CDR1 LNHDA and CDR2 SQIVND (reference sequence). This CDR3 comprises 18 residues. As originally analysed: Nucleated cell counts were estimated from reference gene primer amplification. Data came from immunoSEQ multiplex PCR; TCRdb stores just in-frame clones and leaves some out. That table furnishes V, J and clone size, whereas the DNA furnished D and trimming. The profile shows about 370,000 clones, 80% to 90% of them singletons. The sequencing input was PBMCs or T cells enriched from blood (not recorded which). The chain employs TRBV19 and TRBJ2-1; 15 positions match TRBD2. The sequence came from a man aged 18 to 29 who had recovered from COVID-19. The CDR3 region is CASSTAPGTSGRTGEQFF. In nucleotides, the CDR3 is TGTGCCAGTAGTACTGCCCCTGGGACTAGCGGGAGGACGGGGGAGCAGTTCTTC.